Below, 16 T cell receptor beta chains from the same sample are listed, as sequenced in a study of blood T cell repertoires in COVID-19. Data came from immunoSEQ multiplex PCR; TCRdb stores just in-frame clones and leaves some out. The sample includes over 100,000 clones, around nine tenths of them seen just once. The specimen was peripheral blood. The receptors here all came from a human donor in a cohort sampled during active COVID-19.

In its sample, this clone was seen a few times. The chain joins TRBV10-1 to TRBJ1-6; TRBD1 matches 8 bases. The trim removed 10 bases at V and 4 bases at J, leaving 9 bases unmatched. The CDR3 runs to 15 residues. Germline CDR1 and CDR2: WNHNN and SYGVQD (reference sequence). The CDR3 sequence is CAITAGQAYNSPLHF. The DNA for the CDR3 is TGCGCCATTACAGCGGGACAGGCGTATAATTCACCCCTCCACTTT.

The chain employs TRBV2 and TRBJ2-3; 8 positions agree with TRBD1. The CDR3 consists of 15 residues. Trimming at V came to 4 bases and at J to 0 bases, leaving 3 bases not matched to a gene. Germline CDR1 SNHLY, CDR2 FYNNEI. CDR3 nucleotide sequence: TGTGCCAGCAGTGTGGACAGGGCCAGCACAGATACGCAGTATTTT. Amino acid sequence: CASSVDRASTDTQYF.

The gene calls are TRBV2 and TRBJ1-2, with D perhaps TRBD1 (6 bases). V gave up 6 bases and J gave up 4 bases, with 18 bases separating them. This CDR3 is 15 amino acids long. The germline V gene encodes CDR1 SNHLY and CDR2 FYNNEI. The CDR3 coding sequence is TGTGCCAGCAGCACGCAGGGGCCGGGCGGCTATGGCTACACCTTC. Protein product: CASSTQGPGGYGYTF.

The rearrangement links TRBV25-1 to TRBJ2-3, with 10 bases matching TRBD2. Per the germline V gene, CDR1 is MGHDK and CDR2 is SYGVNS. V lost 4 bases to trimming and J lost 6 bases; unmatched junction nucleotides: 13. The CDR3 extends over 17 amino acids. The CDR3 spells CASSGTSGEPHADTQYF. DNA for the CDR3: TGTGCCAGCAGTGGCACTAGCGGGGAACCCCACGCGGATACGCAGTATTTT.

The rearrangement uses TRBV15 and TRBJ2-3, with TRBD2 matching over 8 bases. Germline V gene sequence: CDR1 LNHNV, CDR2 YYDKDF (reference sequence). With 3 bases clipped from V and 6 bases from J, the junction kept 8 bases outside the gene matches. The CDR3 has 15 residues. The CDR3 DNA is TGTGCCACCAGCAGGTCGGGGGGGCCAGGGGATACGCAGTATTTT. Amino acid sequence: CATSRSGGPGDTQYF.

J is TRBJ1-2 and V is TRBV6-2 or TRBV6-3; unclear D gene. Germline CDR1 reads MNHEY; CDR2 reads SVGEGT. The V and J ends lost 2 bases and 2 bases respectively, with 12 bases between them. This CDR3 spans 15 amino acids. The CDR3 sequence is CASSYPEGRNYGYTF. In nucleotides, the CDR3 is TGTGCCAGCAGTTACCCTGAGGGCAGGAACTATGGCTACACCTTC.

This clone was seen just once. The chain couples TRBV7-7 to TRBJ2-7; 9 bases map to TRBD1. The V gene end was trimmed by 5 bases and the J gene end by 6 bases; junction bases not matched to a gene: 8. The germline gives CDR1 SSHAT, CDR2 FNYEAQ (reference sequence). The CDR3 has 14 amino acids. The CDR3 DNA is TGTGCCAGCAGCGTAGACAGGGGGAGCCCCGAGCAGTACTTC. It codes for CASSVDRGSPEQYF.

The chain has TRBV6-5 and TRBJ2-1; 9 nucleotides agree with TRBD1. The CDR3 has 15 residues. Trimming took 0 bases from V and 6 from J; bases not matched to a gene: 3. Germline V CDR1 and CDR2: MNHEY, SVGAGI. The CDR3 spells CASSYSLTGGNEQFF. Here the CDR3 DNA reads TGTGCCAGCAGTTACTCCCTGACAGGGGGCAATGAGCAGTTCTTC.

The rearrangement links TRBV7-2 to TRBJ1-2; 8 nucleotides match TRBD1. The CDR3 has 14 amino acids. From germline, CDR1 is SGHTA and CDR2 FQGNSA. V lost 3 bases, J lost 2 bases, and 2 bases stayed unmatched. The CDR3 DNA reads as TGTGCCAGCAGCTTCGGACAGGGCAACTATGGCTACACCTTC. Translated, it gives CASSFGQGNYGYTF.

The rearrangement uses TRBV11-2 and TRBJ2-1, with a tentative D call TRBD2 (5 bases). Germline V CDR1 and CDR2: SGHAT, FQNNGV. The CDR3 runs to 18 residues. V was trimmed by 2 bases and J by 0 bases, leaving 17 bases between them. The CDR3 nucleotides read TGTGCCAGCAGCTTATCGTGGGGAGCTGCCGGCTCCTACAATGAGCAGTTCTTC. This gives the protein CASSLSWGAAGSYNEQFF. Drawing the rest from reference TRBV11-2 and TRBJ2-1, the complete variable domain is EAGVAQSPRYKIIEKRQSVAFWCNPISGHATLYWYQQILGQGPKLLIQFQNNGVVDDSQLPKDRFSAERLKGVDSTLKIQPAKLEDSAVYLCASSLSWGAAGSYNEQFFGPGTRLTVL.

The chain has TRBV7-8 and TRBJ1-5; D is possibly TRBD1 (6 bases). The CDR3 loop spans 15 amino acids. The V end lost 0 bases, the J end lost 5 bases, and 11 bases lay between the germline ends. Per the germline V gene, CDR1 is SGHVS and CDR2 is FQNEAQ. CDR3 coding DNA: TGTGCCAGCAGCTTAGCGTACAGGGTTGATCAGCCCCAGCATTTT. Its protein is CASSLAYRVDQPQHF. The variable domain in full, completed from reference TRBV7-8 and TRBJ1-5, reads GAGVSQSPRYKVAKRGQDVALRCDPISGHVSLFWYQQALGQGPEFLTYFQNEAQLDKSGLPSDRFFAERPEGSVSTLKIQRTQQEDSAVYLCASSLAYRVDQPQHFGDGTRLSIL.

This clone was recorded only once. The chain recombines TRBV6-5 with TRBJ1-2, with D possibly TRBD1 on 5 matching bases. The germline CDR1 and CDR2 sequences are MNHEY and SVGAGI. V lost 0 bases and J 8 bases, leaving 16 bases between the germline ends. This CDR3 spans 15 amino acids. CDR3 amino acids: CASSYSLGGAGGYTF. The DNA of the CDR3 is TGTGCCAGCAGTTACTCTCTAGGAGGGGCCGGGGGCTACACCTTC.

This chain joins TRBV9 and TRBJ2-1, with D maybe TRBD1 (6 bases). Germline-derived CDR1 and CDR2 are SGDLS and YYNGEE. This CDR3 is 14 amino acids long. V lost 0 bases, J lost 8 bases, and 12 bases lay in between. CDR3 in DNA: TGTGCCAGCAGCGTAGTAGGGGGTAGCGATGAGCAGTTCTTC. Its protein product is CASSVVGGSDEQFF.

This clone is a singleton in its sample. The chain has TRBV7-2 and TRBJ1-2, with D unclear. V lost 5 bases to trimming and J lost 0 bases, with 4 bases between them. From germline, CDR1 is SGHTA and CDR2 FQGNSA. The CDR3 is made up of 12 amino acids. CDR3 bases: TGTGCCAGCAGCCCCGCTAACTATGGCTACACCTTC. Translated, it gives CASSPANYGYTF.

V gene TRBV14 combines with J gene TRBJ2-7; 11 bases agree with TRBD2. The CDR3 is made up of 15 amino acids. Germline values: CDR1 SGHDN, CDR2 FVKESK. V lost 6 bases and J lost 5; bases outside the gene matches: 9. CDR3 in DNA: TGTGCCAGCAGTAGGCATAGCGGGAGGGCCAACGAGCAGTACTTC. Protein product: CASSRHSGRANEQYF.

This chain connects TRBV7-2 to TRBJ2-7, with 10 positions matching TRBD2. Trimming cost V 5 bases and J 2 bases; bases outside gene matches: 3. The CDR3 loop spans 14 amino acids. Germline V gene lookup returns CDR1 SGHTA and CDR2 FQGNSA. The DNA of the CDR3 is TGTGCCAGCAGCCCGGGACTAGCGCCCTACGAGCAGTACTTC. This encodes CASSPGLAPYEQYF.